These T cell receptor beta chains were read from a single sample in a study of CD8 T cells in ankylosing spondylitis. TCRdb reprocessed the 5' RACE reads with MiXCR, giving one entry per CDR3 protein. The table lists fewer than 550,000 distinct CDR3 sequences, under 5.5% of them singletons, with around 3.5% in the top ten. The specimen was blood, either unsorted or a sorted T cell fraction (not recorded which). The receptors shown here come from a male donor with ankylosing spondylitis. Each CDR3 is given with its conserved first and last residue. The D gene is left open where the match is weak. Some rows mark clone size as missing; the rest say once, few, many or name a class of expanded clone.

CSASTGSTDTQYF	TGCAGTGCCTCGACCGGTAGCACAGATACGCAGTATTTT	TRBV20-1	TRBJ2-3	NA	NA
CSAKVGRGSTDTQYF	TGCAGCGCCAAGGTGGGGCGGGGGAGCACAGATACGCAGTATTTT	TRBV29-1	TRBJ2-3	TRBD2	few
CASIQFPGTRLEAFF	TGTGCCAGTATCCAATTCCCAGGGACTCGACTTGAAGCTTTCTTT	TRBV19	TRBJ1-1	NA	NA
CASSGVAGGQETQYF	TGCGCCAGCAGCGGAGTAGCGGGAGGGCAAGAGACCCAGTACTTC	TRBV5-1	TRBJ2-5	TRBD2	NA
CTSISGHSYNEQYF	TGTACCAGCATTAGCGGGCACTCCTACAATGAGCAGTACTTC	TRBV28	TRBJ2-7	TRBD2	NA
CASSTLAGYTDTQYF	TGCGCCAGCAGCACCCTGGCGGGGTACACAGATACGCAGTATTTT	TRBV4-3	TRBJ2-3	NA	many
CASSSGTYNTDTQYF	TGTGCCAGCAGCTCGGGGACATACAACACAGATACGCAGTATTTT	TRBV7-9	TRBJ2-3	NA	many
CASSQEWGQGADYEQYF	TGTGCCAGCAGCCAAGAGTGGGGACAGGGGGCTGACTACGAGCAGTACTTC	TRBV4-2	TRBJ2-7	TRBD1	many
CSATVKTDTQYF	TGCAGTGCTACCGTCAAGACAGATACGCAGTATTTT	TRBV20-1	TRBJ2-3	NA	many
CASSKEDEQYF	TGTGCCAGCAGCAAAGAGGACGAGCAGTACTTC	TRBV21-1	TRBJ2-7	NA	NA
CASSLLAGDYNEQFF	TGTGCCAGCAGTTTACTAGCGGGAGACTACAATGAGCAGTTCTTC	TRBV6-2/TRBV6-3	TRBJ2-1	TRBD2	many
CASSYPITGFLQETQYF	TGTGCCAGCAGTTACCCTATTACAGGGTTTCTCCAAGAGACCCAGTACTTC	TRBV6-5	TRBJ2-5	NA	few
CASSRDARDSQGPTNEKLFF	TGTGCCAGCAGCCGAGACGCTAGGGATTCACAGGGCCCTACTAATGAAAAACTGTTTTTT	TRBV4-2	TRBJ1-4	NA	NA
CASSLASSEETQYF	TGCGCCAGCAGCTTGGCCTCAAGTGAAGAGACCCAGTACTTC	TRBV5-1	TRBJ2-5	NA	many
CSARSPRVVRDNEQFF	TGCAGTGCTAGATCTCCTCGGGTTGTCCGGGACAATGAGCAGTTCTTC	TRBV20-1	TRBJ2-1	NA	many
CTVGGGSSYNEQFF	TGCACCGTAGGCGGCGGAAGCTCCTACAATGAGCAGTTCTTC	TRBV20-1	TRBJ2-1	NA	many
CASSYSRAGGRDTQYF	TGTGCCAGCAGTTACTCTCGGGCAGGGGGCAGAGATACGCAGTATTTT	TRBV6-5	TRBJ2-3	TRBD1	many
CASRRHGADTQYF	TGTGCCAGCAGACGCCATGGGGCAGATACGCAGTATTTT	TRBV9	TRBJ2-3	NA	many
CASSMRRGVYNEQFF	TGTGCCAGCAGCATGCGTCGCGGGGTATACAATGAGCAGTTCTTC	TRBV7-2	TRBJ2-1	NA	many
CSARDGTDPQETQYF	TGCAGTGCTAGAGATGGGACCGACCCGCAAGAGACCCAGTACTTC	TRBV20-1	TRBJ2-5	NA	many
CASSYDRGYGYTF	TGTGCCAGCAGTTACGACAGGGGCTATGGCTACACCTTC	TRBV6-5	TRBJ1-2	TRBD1	many
CSARVPWDSTDTQYF	TGCAGTGCTAGAGTTCCGTGGGATAGCACAGATACGCAGTATTTT	TRBV20-1	TRBJ2-3	NA	many
CAISDRGRGYTF	TGTGCCATCAGTGATCGGGGGAGAGGCTACACCTTC	TRBV10-3	TRBJ1-2	NA	NA
CASSLPGAAEQYF	TGCGCCAGCAGCTTGCCAGGGGCGGCCGAGCAGTACTTC	TRBV5-1	TRBJ2-7	NA	many
CAIRQGGQETQYF	TGTGCCATCAGACAGGGGGGACAAGAGACCCAGTACTTC	TRBV10-3	TRBJ2-5	TRBD1	many
CASSPTGNHAGELFF	TGTGCCAGCAGTCCGACCGGGAATCACGCCGGGGAGCTGTTTTTT	TRBV27	TRBJ2-2	NA	many
CASSQDDRAPNTGELFF	TGCGCCAGCAGCCAAGACGACCGAGCTCCGAACACCGGGGAGCTGTTTTTT	TRBV4-1	TRBJ2-2	NA	NA
CASSPTTGVESAGELFF	TGCGCCAGCAGCCCAACGACAGGGGTTGAATCAGCCGGGGAGCTGTTTTTT	TRBV4-3	TRBJ2-2	TRBD1	many
CASSFSRPYNSPLHF	TGCGCCAGCAGCTTCTCCAGACCCTATAATTCACCCCTCCACTTT	TRBV5-1	TRBJ1-6	NA	many
CASSQGGGRETQYF	TGTGCCAGCAGCCAAGGGGGGGGGCGCGAGACCCAGTACTTC	TRBV7-2	TRBJ2-5	NA	many
CASSFTLTSYEQYF	TGTGCCAGCAGCTTCACTCTCACATCCTACGAGCAGTACTTC	TRBV7-2	TRBJ2-7	NA	many
CASSPPGIYGYTF	TGTGCCAGCTCACCACCGGGGATCTATGGCTACACCTTC	TRBV18	TRBJ1-2	NA	many
CSARDYRRGETQYF	TGCAGTGCTAGAGATTATCGGCGGGGAGAGACCCAGTACTTC	TRBV20-1	TRBJ2-5	NA	many
CASSTPGGGTGELFF	TGTGCCAGCAGTACTCCGGGGGGGGGCACCGGGGAGCTGTTTTTT	TRBV27	TRBJ2-2	TRBD2	many
CASSSTSGTRNTGELFF	TGTGCCAGCAGCTCGACTAGCGGGACACGGAACACCGGGGAGCTGTTTTTT	TRBV7-9	TRBJ2-2	TRBD2	NA
CASSSSGSFYGYTF	TGTGCCAGCAGCTCCTCCGGGTCCTTCTATGGCTACACCTTC	TRBV7-8	TRBJ1-2	NA	NA
CASSQTSGGENTGELFF	TGTGCCAGCAGTCAGACTAGCGGGGGGGAGAACACCGGGGAGCTGTTTTTT	TRBV6-1	TRBJ2-2	TRBD2	many
CASSLRGQGSDEQYF	TGTGCCAGCAGTTTAAGGGGACAGGGGTCTGACGAGCAGTACTTC	TRBV12-3/TRBV12-4	TRBJ2-7	TRBD1	many
CASSFSGQGVNEQFF	TGTGCCAGCAGTTTTTCGGGACAGGGGGTAAATGAGCAGTTCTTC	TRBV12-3/TRBV12-4	TRBJ2-1	TRBD1	few
CSADRQGSNQPQHF	TGCAGTGCTGACCGACAGGGGAGCAATCAGCCCCAGCATTTT	TRBV20-1	TRBJ1-5	TRBD1	many
CASSQDLLAGYSGANVLTF	TGTGCCAGCAGCCAAGACTTACTAGCGGGATATTCCGGGGCCAACGTCCTGACTTTC	TRBV4-2	TRBJ2-6	TRBD2	many
CASSGRDGRYGYTF	TGTGCCAGCAGCGGCCGGGACGGACGCTATGGCTACACCTTC	TRBV11-2	TRBJ1-2	NA	many
CSVEVWGTENEQYF	TGCAGCGTTGAAGTGTGGGGGACGGAGAACGAGCAGTACTTC	TRBV29-1	TRBJ2-7	NA	many
CASSYAGLRGETQYF	TGTGCCAGCAGTTACGCGGGGCTCCGCGGGGAGACCCAGTACTTC	TRBV6-2/TRBV6-3	TRBJ2-5	NA	NA
CSARVLLPYEQYF	TGCAGTGCTAGAGTGCTGCTTCCCTACGAGCAGTACTTC	TRBV20-1	TRBJ2-7	NA	many
CASSLQGGGDQPQHF	TGTGCCAGCAGCCTCCAAGGTGGGGGGGATCAGCCCCAGCATTTT	TRBV4-2	TRBJ1-5	NA	many
CASSLFPRPYEQYF	TGTGCCAGCAGTTTATTCCCCCGACCCTACGAGCAGTACTTC	TRBV27	TRBJ2-7	NA	many
CASSFFPGNQPQHF	TGTGCCAGCAGCTTCTTCCCCGGCAATCAGCCCCAGCATTTT	TRBV7-2	TRBJ1-5	NA	many
CASKLTGFVGSYTF	TGTGCCAGTAAATTAACCGGGTTCGTTGGGAGCTACACCTTC	TRBV19	TRBJ1-2	NA	few
CASSLSASGSGETQYF	TGCGCCAGCAGCTTGTCGGCTAGCGGGAGTGGAGAGACCCAGTACTTC	TRBV5-1	TRBJ2-5	TRBD2	many
CASSPTWDYLHEQYF	TGCGCCAGCAGTCCTACTTGGGACTATCTCCACGAGCAGTACTTC	TRBV10-2	TRBJ2-7	TRBD2	many
CASSLYSGGTEAFF	TGTGCCAGCAGTTTATATTCCGGGGGCACTGAAGCTTTCTTT	TRBV27	TRBJ1-1	NA	many
CASSLDRSDEKLFF	TGTGCCAGCAGCTTAGATCGTAGTGATGAAAAACTGTTTTTT	TRBV7-9	TRBJ1-4	NA	many
CASSLFGTTNNEQFF	TGTGCCAGCAGCTTATTTGGTACTACGAACAATGAGCAGTTCTTC	TRBV7-9	TRBJ2-1	NA	NA